This T cell receptor (beta chain) was recovered during a study of T cell responses to AZD1222 COVID-19 vaccine. As concerns this clone: No antigen is known for it.

Points from the study as a whole: Elevations in Spike-specific TCR breadth and depth followed administration of two AZD1222 doses. White British people made up most donors, females outnumbered males, and clonal diversity was possibly underestimated. Baseline seropositivity characterized only six or seven AZD1222 recipients.

Losses at the gene ends were 4 bases for V and 1 base for J; bases not matched to a gene: 6. The CDR3 is 15 residues long. Germline lookup yields CDR1 SGHDN and CDR2 FVKESK. This table comes from immunoSEQ multiplex PCR, and its TCRdb copy is limited to in-frame clones, with some not included. The repertoire holds roughly 100,000 clones, 84% seen once, with approximately 15% in the top ten. Sequencing was performed on peripheral blood, taken on day 0 of AZD1222 vaccination. V and J are TRBV14 and TRBJ1-1; 7 nucleotides match TRBD1. This receptor was obtained from an adult in good health. The CDR3 region is CASSPRTGWNTEAFF. The CDR3 DNA sequence: TGTGCCAGCAGCCCCCGGACAGGATGGAACACTGAAGCTTTCTTT.